This T cell receptor (beta chain) came from a study of T cells after posttransplantation cyclophosphamide (dated by TCRdb to the mid-2010s). Broadly, across the study: Using TRB sequencing, the study followed how the T cell repertoire rebuilt after myeloablative bone marrow transplantation with posttransplantation cyclophosphamide given as GVHD prophylaxis. Samples from roughly 32 PTCy-treated patients, along with samples from some 17 of their related bone marrow donors, underwent antigen receptor sequencing. TRB sequencing was performed on blood from all 35 or so PTCy patients with 1-year posttransplant specimens. In 3 patients, TRB sequencing was also performed on up to roughly 3 more blood samples taken 2 to 5.2 years after transplant, and in a handful of patients, pretransplant blood was also TRB-sequenced. TRA and TRB clonality were tightly correlated in ten or so samples, so subsequent TCR analyses focused on TRB only. Public TRB sequences were searched against a database of over 3,000 sequences associated with responses to pathogens, tumor antigens, self-antigens and alloantigens.

The control cohort was 11 patients given myeloablative marrow transplants with methotrexate plus a calcineurin inhibitor, sampled 1 year after transplant. Peripheral blood and bone marrow mononuclear cells were isolated by Ficoll-Hypaque density centrifugation and were cryopreserved. A word on this clone: Its antigen is unknown. Base qualities are not at hand, and no much larger clone is one base apart.

Genomic DNA was used for TRB sequencing, which was performed with the immunoSEQ assay at survey resolution or with the hsTCRB kit. The paper's data handling went like this. The immunoSEQ software handled initial read processing, and the LymphoSeq R package was used for repertoire analyses. Clonality was computed as 1 minus normalized Shannon entropy, and a Gini coefficient was also calculated for each TRB dataset. To infer phenotypes in unsorted samples, TRB sequences from sorted subsets of the recipient or donor were mapped onto unsorted samples from the same recipient. TCRdb carries this immuneACCESS record with in-frame sequences only. Its versions omit some clonotypes, under half of them owing to an unresolved V gene in the studies checked, with the rest unexplained. That table supplies the V and J calls and clone size; D and trimming were determined from the DNA. A total of 21,000 or so clones appear in this sample, approximately 86% of them only once. Approximately 2% of the sample lies in the top ten.

The CDR1 and CDR2 encoded by the germline V gene are MNHNS and SASEGT. The CDR3 covers 14 residues, taking in both the cysteine and the phenylalanine. Kept here is only the CDR3 DNA, which spans 42 bases and is read in frame from base 1. Unmatched junction bases come to 12, with V trimmed by 6 bases and J by 9 bases. The paper as a whole reports these results and caveats: The TRB repertoires of T cells infiltrating skin or GI tract showed only limited overlap with the TRB repertoires of T cells in blood. Donor-recipient similarity was low at 1-2 months but increased during the first year, and donor CD8+ memory clones often dominated later blood repertoires. Across 40 to 55 patients, TRB clonality was highly associated with recipient CMV seropositivity and CMV reactivation, and PTCy diversity was similar to diversity in CNI/methotrexate controls.

The sequence came from a female patient younger than 45 who received an allogeneic stem cell transplant from an unrelated donor, was CMV-positive, and had acute and chronic GVHD. Some T cells may have been brought in with the graft after a transplant. The sequenced sample was PBMCs, obtained about 360 days after allogeneic stem cell transplant with calcineurin inhibitor and methotrexate. The chain is encoded by TRBV6-1 joined to TRBJ2-7; a stretch of 9 junction bases matches TRBD2. The CDR3 reads CASRLAGAGGRQYF. The sequenced DNA is TGTGCCAGCAGATTAGCGGGAGCAGGGGGGAGGCAGTACTTC.